The 23 T cell receptor beta chains below all came from one sample that was sequenced in a study of CD8+ T cells in alopecia areata. Sample treatment: oral pan-JAK inhibitor, 5-10 mg twice daily. Extracted RNA was reverse transcribed into cDNA, the sequencing template. The assay was immunoSEQ multiplex PCR, and TCRdb's table has in-frame clones only and misses some. In the table there are approximately 210,000 clones, 43% of which are singletons. Specimen: CD4+ T cells sorted from blood, collected at roughly week 38, from a patient treated with tofacitinib. The source of these receptors is a human donor with alopecia areata.

This chain connects TRBV29-1 to TRBJ2-5; 8 bases map to TRBD2. This CDR3 is built from 14 residues. V gave up 7 bases and J gave up 5 bases; unmatched junction bases: 12. Germline V CDR1 and CDR2: SQVTM, ANQGSEA. In DNA, the CDR3 is TGCAGCGCTGGGGGTAGCGGGGATCGGGAGACCCAGTACTTC. Translation gives CSAGGSGDRETQYF.

V is TRBV27 and J is TRBJ2-7, with D unresolved. The CDR3 contains 13 residues. Germline V gene lookup returns CDR1 MNHEY and CDR2 SMNVEV (reference sequence). V gave up 9 bases and J gave up 0 bases, with 12 bases separating them. DNA for the CDR3: TGTGCCAGAGCTCAAGGAAACTCCTACGAGCAGTACTTC. Translating gives CARAQGNSYEQYF.

Only a few counts were recorded for this clone. Additional DNA sequences in this sample encode the identical CDR3. The chain links TRBV6-1 to TRBJ1-2; D is unclear. CDR1 and CDR2 (germline): MNHNS, SASEGT. V lost 5 bases and J 8 bases, leaving 9 bases between the germline ends. The CDR3 runs 11 residues. CDR3 protein: CASSYGLGYTF. The CDR3 DNA is TGTGCCAGCAGTTACGGGCTGGGCTACACCTTC.

The chain combines TRBV2 with TRBJ1-1, with unresolved D. Between the trimmed V and J ends, which lost 5 bases and 1 base, there was a span of 8 bases. CDR1 and CDR2 from the germline V gene are SNHLY and FYNNEI. The CDR3 consists of 13 residues. CDR3 loop: CASSRQWNTEAFF. The CDR3 region has the DNA TGTGCCAGCAGTAGGCAGTGGAACACTGAAGCTTTCTTT. Looking up the rest from reference TRBV2 and TRBJ1-1 gives the full variable domain: EPEVTQTPSHQVTQMGQEVILRCVPISNHLYFYWYRQILGQKVEFLVSFYNNEISEKSEIFDDQFSVERPDGSNFTLKIRSTKLEDSAMYFCASSRQWNTEAFFGQGTRLTVV.

The chain links TRBV29-1 to TRBJ1-2; 8 nucleotides agree with TRBD1. The length of the CDR3 is 15 residues. The V gene end was trimmed by 7 bases and the J gene end by 8 bases; junction bases not matched to a gene: 18. Germline lookup yields CDR1 SQVTM and CDR2 ANQGSEA. CDR3 in amino acids: CSADGEQGGITGYTF. CDR3 coding DNA: TGCAGCGCCGATGGTGAACAGGGGGGCATAACAGGCTACACCTTC.

The chain couples TRBV7-3 to TRBJ2-3; D call uncertain. The V gene lost 5 bases and the J gene lost 4 bases, with 13 bases spanning the gap. The CDR3 sequence is 14 residues long. Germline V CDR1 and CDR2: SGHTA, FQGTGA. The DNA of the CDR3 is TGTGCCAGCAGCCTGGGCCTAGTTGCAGATACGCAGTATTTT. Translating it yields CASSLGLVADTQYF.

This clone was counted a single time. The V gene is TRBV30, the J gene TRBJ2-1, with D possibly being TRBD2 (5 bases). Trimming took 3 bases from V and 7 from J, leaving 13 bases between them. Germline V lookup: CDR1 GTSNPN, CDR2 SVGIG (reference sequence). This CDR3 has 13 residues. The CDR3: CAWSGDYFNEQFF. The CDR3 DNA reads as TGTGCCTGGAGCGGAGACTATTTTAATGAGCAGTTCTTC. Together with reference TRBV30 and TRBJ2-1, the CDR3 gives the full variable domain: SQTIHQWPATLVQPVGSPLSLECTVEGTSNPNLYWYRQAAGRGLQLLFYSVGIGQISSEVPQNLSASRPQDRQFILSSKKLLLSDSGFYLCAWSGDYFNEQFFGPGTRLTVL.

V and J are TRBV7-2 and TRBJ2-7, with TRBD1 as a possible D gene (6 bases). The CDR3 has 12 residues. Germline loops: CDR1 SGHTA, CDR2 FQGNSA. V lost 3 bases to trimming and J lost 8 bases, with 11 bases between them. The DNA of the CDR3 is TGTGCCAGCAGCTTCAGGGGCCGGCAGCAGTACTTC. Residues: CASSFRGRQQYF. The variable domain in full, with the rest retrieved from reference TRBV7-2 and TRBJ2-7, is GAGVSQSPSNKVTEKGKDVELRCDPISGHTALYWYRQSLGQGLEFLIYFQGNSAPDKSGLPSDRFSAERTGGSVSTLTIQRTQQEDSAVYLCASSFRGRQQYFGPGTRLTVT.

This clone was seen only a few times. V usage is TRBV29-1 and J usage is TRBJ2-1, with D tentatively TRBD2 (7 bases). The CDR3 totals 15 residues. Trimming removed 5 bases from V and 2 bases from J, with 16 bases in between. Germline V CDR1 and CDR2: SQVTM, ANQGSEA. The CDR3 DNA follows: TGCAGCGTTCGACCGGAAGGGGGGGCCTACAATGAGCAGTTCTTC. Its protein is CSVRPEGGAYNEQFF.

The gene calls are TRBV18 and TRBJ1-5; TRBD1 agrees at 7 bases. Germline lookup yields CDR1 KGHSH and CDR2 LQKENI. This CDR3 is built from 13 residues. With 2 bases clipped from V and 9 bases from J, the junction kept 4 bases outside the gene matches. CDR3: CASSPDRETPQHF. In DNA form, the CDR3 reads TGTGCCAGCTCACCAGACAGGGAGACGCCCCAGCATTTT.

CDR3 protein: CASTPLAGDYNEQFF. The CDR3 DNA reads TGTGCCAGCACTCCACTAGCGGGAGATTACAATGAGCAGTTCTTC. V and J are TRBV27 and TRBJ2-1; 11 bases fit TRBD2. V trimming: 7 bases; J trimming: 4 bases; junction bases outside the gene matches: 6. This CDR3 has 15 amino acids. Per the germline V gene, CDR1 is MNHEY and CDR2 is SMNVEV (reference sequence).

V usage is TRBV5-1 and J usage is TRBJ1-1, with D tentatively TRBD1 (5 bases). This CDR3 has 14 residues. Germline CDR1 is SGHRS and CDR2 is YFSETQ. V was cut by 3 bases and J by 6 bases, with 15 bases left in between. CDR3: CASSSGGDGAEAFF. In DNA form, the CDR3 reads TGCGCCAGCAGCTCCGGAGGGGATGGGGCTGAAGCTTTCTTT.

CDR3 in amino acids: CASSLEQANQPQHF. The CDR3 DNA reads TGTGCCAGCAGCTTAGAGCAGGCCAATCAGCCCCAGCATTTT. The V and J genes are TRBV7-9 and TRBJ1-5; D gene ambiguous. This CDR3 has 14 residues. Germline CDR1 and CDR2: SEHNR and FQNEAQ (reference sequence). V lost 1 base and J lost 3, with 7 bases in between.

The chain is built from TRBV5-1 and TRBJ2-7; D gene unclear. Per the germline V gene, CDR1 is SGHRS and CDR2 is YFSETQ. This CDR3 region has 12 residues. Deletions cut 3 bases from V and 7 bases from J, with 11 bases between. This CDR3 is CASSSGVGEQYF. CDR3 DNA sequence: TGCGCCAGCAGCTCAGGAGTAGGGGAGCAGTACTTC.

V gene TRBV30 combines with J gene TRBJ2-7, with D tentatively TRBD1 (6 bases). V lost 1 base, J lost 1 base, and 11 bases lay in between. CDR1 is GTSNPN and CDR2 is SVGIG in the germline V gene (reference sequence). This CDR3 has 14 amino acids. The CDR3 DNA reads TGTGCCTGGAGTGGCAGGGGCGTATCCTACGAGCAGTACTTC. Translation gives CAWSGRGVSYEQYF. The full variable domain, rest sourced from reference TRBV30 and TRBJ2-7, is SQTIHQWPATLVQPVGSPLSLECTVEGTSNPNLYWYRQAAGRGLQLLFYSVGIGQISSEVPQNLSASRPQDRQFILSSKKLLLSDSGFYLCAWSGRGVSYEQYFGPGTRLTVT.

Remarks on this clone: Other DNA sequences in the sample encode the same CDR3. The chain couples TRBV30 to TRBJ1-5, with D tentatively TRBD1 (6 bases). V was pared by 0 bases and J by 4 bases, with 7 bases between. Germline CDR1 is GTSNPN and CDR2 is SVGIG (reference sequence). This CDR3 region has 13 residues. The CDR3 loop is CAWSVRGNQPQHF. CDR3 coding DNA: TGTGCCTGGAGTGTCAGGGGAAATCAGCCCCAGCATTTT.

V usage is TRBV27 and J usage is TRBJ2-5; TRBD1 is a possible D gene (5 bases). Germline assignment: CDR1 MNHEY and CDR2 SMNVEV (reference sequence). V lost 5 bases and J 9 bases, leaving 13 bases between the germline ends. The CDR3 loop spans 12 amino acids. CDR3 sequence (DNA): TGTGCCAGCAGTCTCCCCCAGGGCTCCCAGTACTTC. Its translation is CASSLPQGSQYF.

For the CDR3, the DNA is TGCAGCGTCGGTCGGGCTAGCGGGAGTAGGAACACCGGGGAGCTGTTTTTT. This encodes CSVGRASGSRNTGELFF. V is TRBV29-1 and J is TRBJ2-2; 10 positions agree with TRBD2. This CDR3 spans 17 amino acids. Germline CDR1 is SQVTM and CDR2 is ANQGSEA. V trimming: 6 bases; J trimming: 1 base; junction bases outside the gene matches: 11.

The genes are TRBV30 and TRBJ2-1; TRBD2 matches 8 bases. Germline lookup yields CDR1 GTSNPN and CDR2 SVGIG (reference sequence). The CDR3 totals 15 residues. V was clipped by 8 bases and J by 8 bases; unmatched bases: 17. CDR3 sequence reads: CARISEGAGRDEQFF. In DNA form, the CDR3 reads TGTGCCCGAATATCCGAAGGGGCCGGGAGGGATGAGCAGTTCTTC.

The rearrangement uses TRBV7-2 and TRBJ1-6; TRBD1 agrees at 7 bases. The CDR3 totals 15 residues. J was trimmed by 12 bases and V by 1 base; bases with no gene match: 9. Germline V gene data show CDR1 as SGHTA and CDR2 as FQGNSA. The DNA of the CDR3 is TGTGCCAGCAGCTTAGATACAGGGGACAAAGGACCCCTCCACTTT. Protein product: CASSLDTGDKGPLHF.

The chain combines TRBV15 with TRBJ2-5, with D tentatively TRBD1 (5 bases). The germline V gene encodes CDR1 LNHNV and CDR2 YYDKDF (reference sequence). The CDR3 contains 15 residues. Deletions cut 2 bases from V and 1 base from J, with 11 bases between. CDR3: CATSRMTEIQETQYF. The CDR3 nucleotides read TGTGCCACCAGCAGAATGACAGAAATCCAAGAGACCCAGTACTTC.

The gene calls are TRBV5-1 and TRBJ2-6, with 11 bases matching TRBD2. The V gene's germline CDR1 is SGHRS and CDR2 YFSETQ. V lost 3 bases to trimming and J lost 0 bases; unmatched junction nucleotides: 5. This CDR3 contains 18 residues. The CDR3 is CASSSGLAVYSGANVLTF. The DNA for the CDR3 is TGCGCCAGCAGCTCGGGACTAGCGGTATACTCTGGGGCCAACGTCCTGACTTTC.

Concerning this clone: No conserved phenylalanine or tryptophan ends this CDR3, so it is likely a read error. The chain has TRBV6-5 and TRBJ1-1, with 7 bases identical to TRBD1. Germline-derived CDR1 and CDR2 are MNHEY and SVGAGI. The CDR3 is 15 residues long. V lost 5 bases to trimming and J lost 0 bases; unmatched junction nucleotides: 6. CDR3 coding DNA: TGTGCCAGCAGTCAACAGGGGATACTGAACACTGAAGCTTTCTCT. It specifies CASSQQGILNTEAFS.